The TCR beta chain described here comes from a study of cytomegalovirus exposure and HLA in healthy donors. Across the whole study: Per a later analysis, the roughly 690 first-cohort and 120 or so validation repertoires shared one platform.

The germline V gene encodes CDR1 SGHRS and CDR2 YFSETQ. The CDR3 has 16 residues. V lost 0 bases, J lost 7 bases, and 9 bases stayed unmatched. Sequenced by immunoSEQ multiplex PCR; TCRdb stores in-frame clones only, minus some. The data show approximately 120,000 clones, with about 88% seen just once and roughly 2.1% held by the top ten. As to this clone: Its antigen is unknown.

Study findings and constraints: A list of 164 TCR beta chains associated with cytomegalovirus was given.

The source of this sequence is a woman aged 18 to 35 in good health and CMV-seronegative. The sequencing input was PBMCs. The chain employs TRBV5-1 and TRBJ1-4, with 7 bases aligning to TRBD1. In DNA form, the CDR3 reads TGCGCCAGCAGCTTGGGATCTGGCAGGGGGGCTGAAAAACTGTTTTTT. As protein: CASSLGSGRGAEKLFF.